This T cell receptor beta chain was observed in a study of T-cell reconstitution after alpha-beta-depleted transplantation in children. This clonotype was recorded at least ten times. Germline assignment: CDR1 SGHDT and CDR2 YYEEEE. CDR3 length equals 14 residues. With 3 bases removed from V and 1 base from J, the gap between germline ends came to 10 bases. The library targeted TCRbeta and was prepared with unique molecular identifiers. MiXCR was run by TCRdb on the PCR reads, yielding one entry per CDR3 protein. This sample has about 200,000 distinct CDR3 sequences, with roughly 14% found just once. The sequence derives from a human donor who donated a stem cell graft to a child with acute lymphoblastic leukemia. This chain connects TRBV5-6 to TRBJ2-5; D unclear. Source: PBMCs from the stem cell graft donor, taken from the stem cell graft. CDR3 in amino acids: CASSYPDAQETQYF. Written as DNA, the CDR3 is TGTGCCAGCAGCTATCCGGACGCCCAAGAGACCCAGTACTTC. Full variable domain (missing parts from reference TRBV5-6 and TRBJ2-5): DAGVTQSPTHLIKTRGQQVTLRCSPKSGHDTVSWYQQALGQGPQFIFQYYEEEERQRGNFPDRFSGHQFPNYSSELNVNALLLGDSALYLCASSYPDAQETQYFGPGTRLLVL.